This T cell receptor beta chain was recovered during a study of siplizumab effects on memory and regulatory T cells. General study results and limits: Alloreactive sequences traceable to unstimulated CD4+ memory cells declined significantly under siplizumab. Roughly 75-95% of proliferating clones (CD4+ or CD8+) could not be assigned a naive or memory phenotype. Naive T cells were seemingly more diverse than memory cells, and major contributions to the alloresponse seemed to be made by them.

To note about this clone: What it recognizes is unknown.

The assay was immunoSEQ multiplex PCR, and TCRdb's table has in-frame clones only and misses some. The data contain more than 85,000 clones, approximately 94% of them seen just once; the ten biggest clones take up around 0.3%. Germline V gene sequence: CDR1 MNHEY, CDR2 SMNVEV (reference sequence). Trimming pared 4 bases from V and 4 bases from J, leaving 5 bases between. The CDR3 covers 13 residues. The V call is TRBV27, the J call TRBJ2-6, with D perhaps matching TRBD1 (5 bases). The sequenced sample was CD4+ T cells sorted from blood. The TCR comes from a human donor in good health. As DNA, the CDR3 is TGTGCCAGCAGTTCAGGGGGGGCCAACGTCCTGACTTTC. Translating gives CASSSGGANVLTF.